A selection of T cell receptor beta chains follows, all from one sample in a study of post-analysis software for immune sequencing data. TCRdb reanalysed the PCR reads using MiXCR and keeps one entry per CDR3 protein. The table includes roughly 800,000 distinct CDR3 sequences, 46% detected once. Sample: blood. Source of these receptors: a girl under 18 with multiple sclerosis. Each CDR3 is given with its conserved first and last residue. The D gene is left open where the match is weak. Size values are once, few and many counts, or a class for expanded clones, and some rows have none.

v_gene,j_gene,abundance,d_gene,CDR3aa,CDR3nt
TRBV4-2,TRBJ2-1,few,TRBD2,CASSQDPRASGRTTSYNEQFF,TGTGCCAGCAGCCAAGATCCCAGGGCTAGCGGACGAACTACCTCCTACAATGAGCAGTTCTTC
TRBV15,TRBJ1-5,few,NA,CATSRDITGLGQPQHF,TGTGCCACCAGCAGAGACATTACAGGTCTTGGGCAGCCCCAGCATTTT
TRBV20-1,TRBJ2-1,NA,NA,CSARSATVSHNEQFF,TGCAGTGCTAGATCCGCAACAGTATCCCACAATGAGCAGTTCTTC
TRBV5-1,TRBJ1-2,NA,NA,CASSFRGERGYTF,TGCGCCAGCAGCTTTAGAGGGGAACGGGGCTACACCTTC
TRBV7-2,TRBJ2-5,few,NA,CASKSSGTQETQYF,TGTGCCAGCAAGTCATCGGGGACCCAAGAGACCCAGTACTTC
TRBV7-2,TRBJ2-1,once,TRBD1,CASSLAGQGINNEQFF,TGTGCCAGCAGCTTAGCGGGACAGGGAATAAACAATGAGCAGTTCTTC
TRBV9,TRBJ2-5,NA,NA,CASSPRRDQETQYF,TGTGCCAGCAGCCCCCGACGGGATCAAGAGACCCAGTACTTC
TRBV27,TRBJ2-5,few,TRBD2,CACSPRPGTRETQYF,TGTGCCTGCAGCCCCCGTCCCGGGACTAGGGAGACCCAGTACTTC
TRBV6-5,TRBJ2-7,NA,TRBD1,CASSGGDSPSYEQYF,TGTGCCAGCTCCGGTGGGGACAGTCCATCCTACGAGCAGTACTTC
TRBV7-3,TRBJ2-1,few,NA,CASSLNPLAPYNEQFF,TGTGCCAGCAGCTTAAATCCCCTAGCACCGTACAATGAGCAGTTCTTC
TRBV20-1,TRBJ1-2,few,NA,CSASPGQTYGYTF,TGCAGTGCTAGCCCCGGGCAGACCTATGGCTACACCTTC
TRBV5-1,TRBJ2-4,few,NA,CASSLAQGLETNIQYF,TGCGCCAGCAGCTTGGCCCAGGGTCTGGAAACAAACATTCAGTACTTC
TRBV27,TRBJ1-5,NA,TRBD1,CASSETGTNQPQHF,TGTGCCAGCAGTGAGACAGGGACTAATCAGCCCCAGCATTTT
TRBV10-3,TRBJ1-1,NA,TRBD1,CAIRGTGQNTEAFF,TGTGCCATCAGGGGGACAGGGCAGAACACTGAAGCTTTCTTT
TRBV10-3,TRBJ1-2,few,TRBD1,CAISGPPSGQGGGYTF,TGTGCCATCAGTGGCCCTCCCTCGGGACAGGGGGGTGGCTACACCTTC